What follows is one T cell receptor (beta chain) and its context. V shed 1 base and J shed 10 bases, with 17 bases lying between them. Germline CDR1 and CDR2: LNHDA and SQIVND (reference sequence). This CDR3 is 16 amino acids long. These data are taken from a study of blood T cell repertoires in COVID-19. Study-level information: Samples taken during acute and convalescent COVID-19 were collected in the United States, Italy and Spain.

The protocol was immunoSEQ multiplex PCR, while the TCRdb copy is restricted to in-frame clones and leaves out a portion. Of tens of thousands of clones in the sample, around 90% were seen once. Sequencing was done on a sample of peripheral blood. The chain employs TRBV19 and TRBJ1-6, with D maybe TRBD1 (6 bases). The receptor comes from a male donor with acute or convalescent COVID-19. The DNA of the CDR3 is TGTGCCAGTAGTATAGGATACAGGGTTTCACAATCACCCCTCCACTTT. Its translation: CASSIGYRVSQSPLHF.